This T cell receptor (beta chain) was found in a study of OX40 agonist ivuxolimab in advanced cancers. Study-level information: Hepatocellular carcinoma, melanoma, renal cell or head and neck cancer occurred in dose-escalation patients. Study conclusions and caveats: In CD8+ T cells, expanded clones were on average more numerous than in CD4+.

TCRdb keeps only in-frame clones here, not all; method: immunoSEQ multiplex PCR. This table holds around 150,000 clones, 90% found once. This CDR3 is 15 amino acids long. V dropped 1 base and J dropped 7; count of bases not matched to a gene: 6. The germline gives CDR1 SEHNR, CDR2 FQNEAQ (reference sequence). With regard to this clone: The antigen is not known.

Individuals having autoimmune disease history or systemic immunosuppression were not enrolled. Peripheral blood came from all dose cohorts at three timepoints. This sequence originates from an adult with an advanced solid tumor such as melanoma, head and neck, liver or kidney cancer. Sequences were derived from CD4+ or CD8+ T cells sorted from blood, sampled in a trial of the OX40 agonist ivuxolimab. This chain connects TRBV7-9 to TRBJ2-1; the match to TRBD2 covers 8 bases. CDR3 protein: CASSLGLAGLNEQFF. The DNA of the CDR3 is TGTGCCAGCAGCTTAGGCCTAGCGGGCCTGAATGAGCAGTTCTTC.